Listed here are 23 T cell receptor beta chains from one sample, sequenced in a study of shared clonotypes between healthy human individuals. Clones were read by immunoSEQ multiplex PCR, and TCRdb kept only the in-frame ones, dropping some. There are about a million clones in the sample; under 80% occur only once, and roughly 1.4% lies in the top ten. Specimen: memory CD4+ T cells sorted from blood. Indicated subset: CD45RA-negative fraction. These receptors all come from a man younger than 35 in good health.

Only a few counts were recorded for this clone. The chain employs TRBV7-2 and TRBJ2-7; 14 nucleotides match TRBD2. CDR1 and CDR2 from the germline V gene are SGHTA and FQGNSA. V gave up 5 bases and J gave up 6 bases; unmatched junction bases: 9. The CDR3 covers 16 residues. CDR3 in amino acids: CASSLGTSGSRSEQYF. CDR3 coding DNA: TGTGCCAGCAGCCTCGGGACTAGCGGGAGTCGGTCCGAGCAGTACTTC. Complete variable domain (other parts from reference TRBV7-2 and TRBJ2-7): GAGVSQSPSNKVTEKGKDVELRCDPISGHTALYWYRQSLGQGLEFLIYFQGNSAPDKSGLPSDRFSAERTGGSVSTLTIQRTQQEDSAVYLCASSLGTSGSRSEQYFGPGTRLTVT.

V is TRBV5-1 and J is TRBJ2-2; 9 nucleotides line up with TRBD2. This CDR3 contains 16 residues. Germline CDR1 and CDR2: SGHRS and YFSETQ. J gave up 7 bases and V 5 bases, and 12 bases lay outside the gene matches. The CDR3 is CASSSLAGGPVGELFF. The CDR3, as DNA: TGCGCCAGCAGTTCCCTGGCGGGAGGGCCGGTCGGGGAGCTGTTTTTT. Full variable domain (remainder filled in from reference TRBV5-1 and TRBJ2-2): KAGVTQTPRYLIKTRGQQVTLSCSPISGHRSVSWYQQTPGQGLQFLFEYFSETQRNKGNFPGRFSGRQFSNSRSEMNVSTLELGDSALYLCASSSLAGGPVGELFFGEGSRLTVL.

The CDR3 reads CASSDPGRSSNQPQHF. As DNA, the CDR3 is TGTGCCAGTAGTGACCCGGGCAGGAGTAGCAATCAGCCCCAGCATTTT. This chain connects TRBV19 to TRBJ1-5; no firm D call. The CDR3 is 16 residues long. Germline values: CDR1 LNHDA, CDR2 SQIVND (reference sequence). Trimming took 5 bases from V and 0 from J, leaving 14 bases between them.

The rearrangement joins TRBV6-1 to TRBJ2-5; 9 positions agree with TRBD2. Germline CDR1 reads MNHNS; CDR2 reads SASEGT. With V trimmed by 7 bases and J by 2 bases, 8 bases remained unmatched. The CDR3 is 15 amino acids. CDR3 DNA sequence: TGTGCCAGCACCGTGGGGCTAGCGGGACAAGAGACCCAGTACTTC. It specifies CASTVGLAGQETQYF.

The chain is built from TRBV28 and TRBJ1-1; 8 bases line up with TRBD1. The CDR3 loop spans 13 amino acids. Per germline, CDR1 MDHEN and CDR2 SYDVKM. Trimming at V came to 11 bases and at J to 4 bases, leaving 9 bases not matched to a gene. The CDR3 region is CAVHRGGGTEAFF. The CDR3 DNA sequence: TGTGCCGTGCACAGGGGGGGTGGCACTGAAGCTTTCTTT. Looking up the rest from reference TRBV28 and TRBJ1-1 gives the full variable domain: DVKVTQSSRYLVKRTGEKVFLECVQDMDHENMFWYRQDPGLGLRLIYFSYDVKMKEKGDIPEGYSVSREKKERFSLILESASTNQTSMYLCAVHRGGGTEAFFGQGTRLTVV.

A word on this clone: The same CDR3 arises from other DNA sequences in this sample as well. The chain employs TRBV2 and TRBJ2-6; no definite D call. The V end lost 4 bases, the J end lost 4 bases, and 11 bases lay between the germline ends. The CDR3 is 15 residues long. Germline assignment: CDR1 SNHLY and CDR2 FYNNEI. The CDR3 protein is CASSVTRSGANVLTF. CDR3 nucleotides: TGTGCCAGCAGTGTCACGCGGTCCGGGGCCAACGTCCTGACTTTC.

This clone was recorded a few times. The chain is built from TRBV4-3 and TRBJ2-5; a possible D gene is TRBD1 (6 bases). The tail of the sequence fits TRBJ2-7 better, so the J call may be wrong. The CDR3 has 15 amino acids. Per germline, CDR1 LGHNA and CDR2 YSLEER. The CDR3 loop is CASSQESTGSHEQYF. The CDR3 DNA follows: TGCGCCAGCAGCCAAGAGTCTACAGGGAGCCACGAGCAGTACTTC.

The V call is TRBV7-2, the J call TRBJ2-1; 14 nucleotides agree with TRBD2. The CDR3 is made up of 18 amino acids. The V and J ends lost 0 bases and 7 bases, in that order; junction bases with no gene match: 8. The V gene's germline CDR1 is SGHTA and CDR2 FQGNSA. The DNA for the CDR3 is TGTGCCAGCAGCTTAGCTCCCGGGACTAGCGGGAGAGGGAATGAGCAGTTCTTC. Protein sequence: CASSLAPGTSGRGNEQFF. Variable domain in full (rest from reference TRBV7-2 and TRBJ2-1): GAGVSQSPSNKVTEKGKDVELRCDPISGHTALYWYRQSLGQGLEFLIYFQGNSAPDKSGLPSDRFSAERTGGSVSTLTIQRTQQEDSAVYLCASSLAPGTSGRGNEQFFGPGTRLTVL.

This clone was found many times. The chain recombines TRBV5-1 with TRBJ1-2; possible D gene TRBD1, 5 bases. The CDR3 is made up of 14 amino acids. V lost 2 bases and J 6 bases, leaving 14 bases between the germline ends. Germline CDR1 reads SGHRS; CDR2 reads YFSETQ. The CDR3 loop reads CASSFPGTAHGYTF. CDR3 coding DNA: TGCGCCAGCAGCTTTCCAGGGACTGCCCATGGCTACACCTTC.

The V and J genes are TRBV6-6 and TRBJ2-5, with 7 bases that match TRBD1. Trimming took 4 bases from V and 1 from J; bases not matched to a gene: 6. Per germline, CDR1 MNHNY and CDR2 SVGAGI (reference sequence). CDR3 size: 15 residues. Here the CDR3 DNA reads TGTGCCAGCAGTTCCGCGACAGGGATCCAAGAGACCCAGTACTTC. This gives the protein CASSSATGIQETQYF.

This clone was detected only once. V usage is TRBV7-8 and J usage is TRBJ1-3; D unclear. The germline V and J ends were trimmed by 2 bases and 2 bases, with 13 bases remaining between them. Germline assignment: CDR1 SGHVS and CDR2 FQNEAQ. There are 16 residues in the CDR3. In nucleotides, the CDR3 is TGTGCCAGCAGCTTAATCTTGCCCGGGACTGGAAACACCATATATTTT. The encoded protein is CASSLILPGTGNTIYF.

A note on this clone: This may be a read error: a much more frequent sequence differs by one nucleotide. The CDR3 DNA reads as TGTGCCAGCAGTGAATGGGGGAACACTGAAGCTTTCTTT. It is translated as CASSEWGNTEAFF. The rearrangement uses TRBV6-1 and TRBJ1-1; D is uncertain. The CDR3 is made up of 13 amino acids. Germline V gives CDR1 MNHNS, CDR2 SASEGT. V lost 2 bases to trimming and J lost 1 base, with 5 bases between them.

The CDR3 loop reads CAISAGTGVHGYTF. The CDR3 DNA follows: TGTGCCATCAGCGCCGGGACAGGGGTCCATGGCTACACCTTC. This chain joins TRBV10-3 and TRBJ1-2; 10 bases match TRBD1. The CDR3 is 14 amino acids. Unmatched junction bases numbered 7, after V lost 6 bases and J lost 6 bases. Germline CDR1 reads ENHRY; CDR2 reads SYGVKD.

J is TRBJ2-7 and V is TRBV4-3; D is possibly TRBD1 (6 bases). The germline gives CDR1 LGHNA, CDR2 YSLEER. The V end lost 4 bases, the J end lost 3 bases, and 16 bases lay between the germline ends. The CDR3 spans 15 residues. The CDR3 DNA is TGCGCCAGCAGCCTGAGAACAGGGATGAACTACGAGCAGTACTTC. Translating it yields CASSLRTGMNYEQYF.

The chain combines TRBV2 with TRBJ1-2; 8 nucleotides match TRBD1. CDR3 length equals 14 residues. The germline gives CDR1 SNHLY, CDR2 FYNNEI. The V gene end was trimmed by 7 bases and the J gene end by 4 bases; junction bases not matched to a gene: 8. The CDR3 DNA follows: TGTGCCAGCACCGCAGATGGACAGGGCTATGGCTACACCTTC. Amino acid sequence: CASTADGQGYGYTF.

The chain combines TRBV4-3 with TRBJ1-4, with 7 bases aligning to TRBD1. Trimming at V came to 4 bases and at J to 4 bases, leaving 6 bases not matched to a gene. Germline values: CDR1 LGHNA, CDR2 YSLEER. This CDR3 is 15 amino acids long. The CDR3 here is CASSPRDSVNEKLFF. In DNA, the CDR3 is TGCGCCAGCAGCCCACGGGACAGCGTTAATGAAAAACTGTTTTTT.

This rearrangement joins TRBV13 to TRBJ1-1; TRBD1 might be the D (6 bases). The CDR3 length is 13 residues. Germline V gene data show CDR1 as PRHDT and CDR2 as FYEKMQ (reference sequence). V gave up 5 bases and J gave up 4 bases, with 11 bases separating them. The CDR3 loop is CASSHPRGTEAFF. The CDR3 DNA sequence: TGTGCCAGCAGCCATCCCAGGGGCACTGAAGCTTTCTTT.

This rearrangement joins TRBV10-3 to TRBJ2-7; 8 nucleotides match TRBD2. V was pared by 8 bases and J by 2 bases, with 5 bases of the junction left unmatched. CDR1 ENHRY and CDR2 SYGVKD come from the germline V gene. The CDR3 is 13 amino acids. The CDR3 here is CAIGSGGPYEQYF. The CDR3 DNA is TGTGCCATCGGGAGCGGGGGCCCCTACGAGCAGTACTTC.

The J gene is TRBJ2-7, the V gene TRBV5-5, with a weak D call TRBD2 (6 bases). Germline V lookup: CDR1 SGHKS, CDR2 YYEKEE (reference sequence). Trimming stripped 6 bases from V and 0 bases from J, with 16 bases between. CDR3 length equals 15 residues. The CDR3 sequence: CASTLAGTASYEQYF. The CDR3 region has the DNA TGTGCCAGCACACTGGCGGGAACCGCCTCCTACGAGCAGTACTTC.

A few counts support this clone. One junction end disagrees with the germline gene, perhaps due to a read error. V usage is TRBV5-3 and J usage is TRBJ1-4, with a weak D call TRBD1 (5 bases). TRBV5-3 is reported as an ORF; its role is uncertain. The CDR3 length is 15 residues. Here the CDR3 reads CASSLAGLDTEKLFF. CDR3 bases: TGTGCCAGCAGCTTAGCGGGTTTGGACACTGAAAAACTGTTTTTT.

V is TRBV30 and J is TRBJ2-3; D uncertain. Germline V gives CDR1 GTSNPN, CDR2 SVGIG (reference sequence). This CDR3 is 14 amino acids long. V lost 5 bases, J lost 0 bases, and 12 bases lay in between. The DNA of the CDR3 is TGTGCCTGGTCGGTTTGGCCTAGCACAGATACGCAGTATTTT. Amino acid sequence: CAWSVWPSTDTQYF.

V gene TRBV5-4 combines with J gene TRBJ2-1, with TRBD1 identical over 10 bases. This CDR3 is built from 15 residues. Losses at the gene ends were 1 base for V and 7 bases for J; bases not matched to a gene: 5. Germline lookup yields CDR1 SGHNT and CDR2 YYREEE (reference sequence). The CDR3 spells CASSLRTGGGNEQFF. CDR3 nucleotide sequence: TGTGCCAGCAGCTTGCGGACAGGGGGTGGGAATGAGCAGTTCTTC.

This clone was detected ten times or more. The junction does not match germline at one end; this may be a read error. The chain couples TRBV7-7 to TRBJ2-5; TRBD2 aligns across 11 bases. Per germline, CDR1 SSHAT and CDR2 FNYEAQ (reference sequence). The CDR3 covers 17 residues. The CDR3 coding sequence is TGTGCTAGCAGCTTAGGGTCGGGCGGACTAGCGGGAGAGACCCAGTACTTC. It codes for CASSLGSGGLAGETQYF.